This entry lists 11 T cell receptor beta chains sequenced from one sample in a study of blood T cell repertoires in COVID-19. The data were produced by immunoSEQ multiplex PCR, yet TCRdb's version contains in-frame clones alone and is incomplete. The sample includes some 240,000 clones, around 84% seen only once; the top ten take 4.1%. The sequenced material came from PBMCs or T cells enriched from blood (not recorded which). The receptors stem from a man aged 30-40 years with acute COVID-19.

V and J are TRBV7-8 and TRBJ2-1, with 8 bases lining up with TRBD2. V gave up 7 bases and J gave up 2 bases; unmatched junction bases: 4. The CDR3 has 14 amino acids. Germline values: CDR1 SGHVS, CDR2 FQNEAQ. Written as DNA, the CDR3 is TGTGCCAGCACAACTAGCGGACCCTACAATGAGCAGTTCTTC. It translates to CASTTSGPYNEQFF.

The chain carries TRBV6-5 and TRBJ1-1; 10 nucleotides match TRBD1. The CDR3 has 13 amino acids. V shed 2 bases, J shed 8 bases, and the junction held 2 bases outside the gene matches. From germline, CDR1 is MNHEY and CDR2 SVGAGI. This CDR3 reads CASSYETGGEAFF. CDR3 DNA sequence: TGTGCCAGCAGTTACGAGACAGGGGGCGAAGCTTTCTTT.

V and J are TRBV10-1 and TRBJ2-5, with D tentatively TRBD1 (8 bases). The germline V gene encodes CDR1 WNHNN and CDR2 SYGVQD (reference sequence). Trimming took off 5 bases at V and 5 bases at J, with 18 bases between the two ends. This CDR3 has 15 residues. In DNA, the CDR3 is TGCGCCAGCAGTTCTAGGACAGGGAGGGAGGAGACCCAGTACTTC. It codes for CASSSRTGREETQYF.

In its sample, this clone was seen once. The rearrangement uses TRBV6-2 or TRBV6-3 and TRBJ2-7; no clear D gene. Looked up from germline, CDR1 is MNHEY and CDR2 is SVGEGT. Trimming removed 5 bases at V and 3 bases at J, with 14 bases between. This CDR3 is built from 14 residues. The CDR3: CASSPMGQDYEQYV. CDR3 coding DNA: TGTGCCAGCAGTCCCATGGGCCAAGACTACGAGCAGTACGTC.

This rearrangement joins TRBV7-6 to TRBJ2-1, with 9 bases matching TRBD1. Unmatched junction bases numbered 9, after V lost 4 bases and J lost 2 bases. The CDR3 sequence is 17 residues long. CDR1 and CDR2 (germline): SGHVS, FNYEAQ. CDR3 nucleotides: TGTGCCAGCAGCTGGACAGACAGGGGGGAAGCCTACAATGAGCAGTTCTTC. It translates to CASSWTDRGEAYNEQFF.

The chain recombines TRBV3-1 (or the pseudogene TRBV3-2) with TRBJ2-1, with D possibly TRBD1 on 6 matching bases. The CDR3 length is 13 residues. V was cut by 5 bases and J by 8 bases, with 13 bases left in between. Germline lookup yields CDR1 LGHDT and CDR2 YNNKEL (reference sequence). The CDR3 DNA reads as TGTGCCAGCAGCAAAAACAGGGTGCATGAGCAGTTCTTC. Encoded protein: CASSKNRVHEQFF.

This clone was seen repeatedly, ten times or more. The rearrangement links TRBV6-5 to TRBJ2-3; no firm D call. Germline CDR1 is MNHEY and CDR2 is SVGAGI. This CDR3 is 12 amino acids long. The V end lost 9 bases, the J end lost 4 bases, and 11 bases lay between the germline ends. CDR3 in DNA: TGTGCCAGTGCTGACTTTTCAGATACGCAGTATTTT. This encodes CASADFSDTQYF.

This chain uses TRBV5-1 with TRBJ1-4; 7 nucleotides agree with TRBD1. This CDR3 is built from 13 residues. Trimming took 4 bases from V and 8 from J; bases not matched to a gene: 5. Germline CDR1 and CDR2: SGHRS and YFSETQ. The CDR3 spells CASSPGTAEKLFF. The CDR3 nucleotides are TGCGCCAGCAGCCCCGGGACAGCCGAAAAACTGTTTTTT. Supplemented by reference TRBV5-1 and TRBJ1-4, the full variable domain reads KAGVTQTPRYLIKTRGQQVTLSCSPISGHRSVSWYQQTPGQGLQFLFEYFSETQRNKGNFPGRFSGRQFSNSRSEMNVSTLELGDSALYLCASSPGTAEKLFFGSGTQLSVL.

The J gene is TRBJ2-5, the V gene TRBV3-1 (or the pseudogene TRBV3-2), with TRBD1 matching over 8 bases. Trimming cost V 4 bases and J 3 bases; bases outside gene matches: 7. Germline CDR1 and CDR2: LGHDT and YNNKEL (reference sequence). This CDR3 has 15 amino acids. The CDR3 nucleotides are TGTGCCAGCAGCCCCCGGACAGGGAGTAAAGAGACCCAGTACTTC. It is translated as CASSPRTGSKETQYF.

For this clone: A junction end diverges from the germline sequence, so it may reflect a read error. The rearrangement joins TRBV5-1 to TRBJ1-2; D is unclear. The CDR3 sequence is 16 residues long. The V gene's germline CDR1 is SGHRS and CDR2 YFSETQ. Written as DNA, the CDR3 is TGTGCCAGCAGCGTAGGACCCCGAGAGGGTAACTATGGCTACACCTTC. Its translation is CASSVGPREGNYGYTF.

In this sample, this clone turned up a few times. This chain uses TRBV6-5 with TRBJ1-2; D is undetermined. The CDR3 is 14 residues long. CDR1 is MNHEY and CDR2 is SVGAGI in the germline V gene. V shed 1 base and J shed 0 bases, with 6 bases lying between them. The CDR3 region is CASSYYRANYGYTF. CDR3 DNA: TGTGCCAGCAGTTACTATCGGGCTAACTATGGCTACACCTTC.